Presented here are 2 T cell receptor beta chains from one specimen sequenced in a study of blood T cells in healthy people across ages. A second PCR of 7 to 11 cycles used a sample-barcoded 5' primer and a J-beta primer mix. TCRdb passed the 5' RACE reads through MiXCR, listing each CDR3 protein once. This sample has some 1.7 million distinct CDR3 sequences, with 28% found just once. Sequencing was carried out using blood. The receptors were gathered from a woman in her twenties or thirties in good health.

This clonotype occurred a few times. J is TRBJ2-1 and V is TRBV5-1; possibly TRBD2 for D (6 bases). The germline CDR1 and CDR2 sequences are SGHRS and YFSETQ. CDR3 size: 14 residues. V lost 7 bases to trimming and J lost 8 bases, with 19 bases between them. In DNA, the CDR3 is TGCGCCAGCCACTACCGGGAGATAAAGGATGAGCAGTTCTTC. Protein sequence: CASHYREIKDEQFF.

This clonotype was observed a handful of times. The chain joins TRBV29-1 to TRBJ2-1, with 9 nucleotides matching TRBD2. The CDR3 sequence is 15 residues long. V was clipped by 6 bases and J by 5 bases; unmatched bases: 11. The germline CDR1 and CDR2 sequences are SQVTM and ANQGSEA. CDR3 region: CSVVSGRRTNNEQFF. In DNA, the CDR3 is TGCAGCGTAGTTAGCGGGAGACGTACCAACAATGAGCAGTTCTTC.